This T cell receptor beta chain was found in a study of blood T cell repertoires in COVID-19. As for the study in general: Samples of COVID-19 (acute and convalescent) were obtained from the United States, Italy and Spain. T cells, B-cell-depleted T cells, or PBMCs provided the cDNA or gDNA that served as material.

On this clone itself: The junction differs from germline at one of its ends, possibly a read error.

In the original processing: Nucleated cell number was recorded as an estimate derived from reference gene primer amplification. Measured with immunoSEQ multiplex PCR; TCRdb has only the in-frame clones, and not every one. D and trimming were read from the DNA, whereas the V and J calls and clone size are those reported in that table. The sample yields fewer than 150,000 clones, about 84% seen once. Material: peripheral blood. The receptor's source is a man aged 50 to 60 with acute or convalescent COVID-19.

CDR3 DNA: TGTGCCGGCAGCTCAGAGGGGGCAGGGACGAACACTGAAGCTTTCTTT. Translated, it gives CAGSSEGAGTNTEAFF. This chain links TRBV7-8 with TRBJ1-1; TRBD1 agrees at 7 bases. Germline assignment: CDR1 SGHVS and CDR2 FQNEAQ. The CDR3 has 16 residues.